Sequencing of this T cell receptor beta chain was carried out in a study of yellow fever vaccine responses in identical twins. General observations from the study: Convergence reportedly seemed to mark part of the twins' vaccine T cell response, with personalization marking the rest.

TCRdb fed the RT-PCR reads into MiXCR, producing one record per CDR3 protein. The sample shows about 11,000 distinct CDR3 sequences, 77% of them seen only once. Comments on this clonotype: Antigen: not known.

The CDR3 covers 13 residues. CDR1 is SGHRS, CDR2 YFSETQ, per germline. V lost 0 bases and J 1 base, leaving 5 bases between the germline ends. The starting material was T cells from blood (PBMCs), unsorted or a sorted subset (not recorded which), obtained before or after yellow fever vaccination (not recorded which). The chain carries TRBV5-1 and TRBJ2-7; no firm D call. This receptor was identified in a woman aged 18-29 years who received the yellow fever vaccine. The CDR3 sequence is CASSLDGSYEQYV. The CDR3 DNA reads TGCGCCAGCAGCTTGGACGGATCCTACGAGCAGTACGTC.